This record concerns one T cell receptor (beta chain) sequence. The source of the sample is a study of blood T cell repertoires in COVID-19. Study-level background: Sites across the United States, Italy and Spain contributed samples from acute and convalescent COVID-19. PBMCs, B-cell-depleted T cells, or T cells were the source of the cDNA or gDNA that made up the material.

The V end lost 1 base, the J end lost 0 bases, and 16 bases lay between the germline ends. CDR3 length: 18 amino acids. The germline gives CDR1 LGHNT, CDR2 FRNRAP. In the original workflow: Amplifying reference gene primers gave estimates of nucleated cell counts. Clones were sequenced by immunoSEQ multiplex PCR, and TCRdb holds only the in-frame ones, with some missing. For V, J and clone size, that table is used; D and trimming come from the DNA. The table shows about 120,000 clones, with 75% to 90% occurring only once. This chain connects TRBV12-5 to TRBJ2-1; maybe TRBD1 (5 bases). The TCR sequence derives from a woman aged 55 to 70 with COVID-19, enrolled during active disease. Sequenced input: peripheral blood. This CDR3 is CASGLGRQSRSSYNEQFF. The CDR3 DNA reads TGTGCTAGTGGTTTGGGCCGACAGTCACGTAGCTCCTACAATGAGCAGTTCTTC. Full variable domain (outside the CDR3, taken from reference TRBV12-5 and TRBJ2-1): DARVTQTPRHKVTEMGQEVTMRCQPILGHNTVFWYRQTMMQGLELLAYFRNRAPLDDSGMPKDRFSAEMPDATLATLKIQPSEPRDSAVYFCASGLGRQSRSSYNEQFFGPGTRLTVL.